Each of the 21 T cell receptor beta chains below was sequenced from the same sample in a study of blood T cell repertoires in COVID-19. Only in-frame clones appear in the TCRdb table, and some are missing; sequencing was by immunoSEQ multiplex PCR. The table has approximately 160,000 clones, roughly 80% seen once; the top ten hold approximately 3%. Sequenced: peripheral blood. The receptors shown here come from an older man with acute or convalescent COVID-19.

The V call is TRBV29-1, the J call TRBJ1-4; D call uncertain. V was shortened by 6 bases and J by 8 bases, with 10 bases between the two germline ends. The length of the CDR3 is 11 residues. CDR1 is SQVTM and CDR2 is ANQGSEA in the germline V gene. CDR3: CSVGDEEKLFF. The CDR3 DNA sequence: TGCAGCGTAGGAGACGAGGAAAAACTGTTTTTT.

The V call is TRBV15, the J call TRBJ1-4; 7 bases agree with TRBD1. This CDR3 spans 15 amino acids. Germline lookup yields CDR1 LNHNV and CDR2 YYDKDF (reference sequence). The V and J ends lost 0 bases and 5 bases, in that order; junction bases with no gene match: 3. CDR3 region: CATSREGQRNEKLFF. The CDR3 coding sequence is TGTGCCACCAGCAGAGAGGGACAGCGAAATGAAAAACTGTTTTTT.

This clone was seen just once. V gene TRBV27 combines with J gene TRBJ1-2, with TRBD1 matching 8 bases. Germline CDR1 reads MNHEY; CDR2 reads SMNVEV (reference sequence). CDR3 length: 14 amino acids. Trimming removed 6 bases from V and 0 bases from J; junction bases left unmatched: 3. CDR3 nucleotides: TGTGCCAGCAGACGGACAGGGACTAACTATGGCTACACCTTC. Its protein is CASRRTGTNYGYTF.

V and J are TRBV25-1 and TRBJ2-6, with 12 bases lining up with TRBD1. CDR1 is MGHDK and CDR2 is SYGVNS in the germline V gene. J was trimmed by 3 bases and V by 8 bases; bases with no gene match: 8. This CDR3 is 17 amino acids long. CDR3 sequence: CASGKGTGGFGANVLTF. The CDR3, as DNA: TGTGCCAGCGGAAAGGGGACAGGGGGCTTTGGGGCCAACGTCCTGACTTTC. The full variable domain, completed using reference TRBV25-1 and TRBJ2-6, is EADIYQTPRYLVIGTGKKITLECSQTMGHDKMYWYQQDPGMELHLIHYSYGVNSTEKGDLSSESTVSRIRTEHFPLTLESARPSHTSQYLCASGKGTGGFGANVLTFGAGSRLTVL.

The J gene is TRBJ2-5, the V gene TRBV11-1; TRBD2 agrees at 11 bases. Germline V gene sequence: CDR1 SGHAT, CDR2 FQDESV (reference sequence). After removal of 4 bases from V and 5 bases from J, the junction contained 9 bases not matched to a gene. CDR3 size: 16 residues. The DNA for the CDR3 is TGTGCCAGCAGCTCCTCTTTAGCGGGGGGGCCGGAGACCCAGTACTTC. It specifies CASSSSLAGGPETQYF. Full variable domain (missing parts from reference TRBV11-1 and TRBJ2-5): EAEVAQSPRYKITEKSQAVAFWCDPISGHATLYWYRQILGQGPELLVQFQDESVVDDSQLPKDRFSAERLKGVDSTLKIQPAELGDSAMYLCASSSSLAGGPETQYFGPGTRLLVL.

This clone was counted once. The genes are TRBV2 and TRBJ2-6; 8 bases align to TRBD1. The germline V gene has CDR1 SNHLY and CDR2 FYNNEI. The junction had 2 bases not matched to a gene; V was cut back by 6 bases and J by 4 bases. The CDR3 is 14 amino acids. This CDR3 is CASSDRGGANVLTF. As DNA, the CDR3 is TGTGCCAGCAGCGACAGGGGAGGGGCCAACGTCCTGACTTTC.

The chain joins TRBV5-1 to TRBJ2-1; 9 bases match TRBD2. V was clipped by 0 bases and J by 3 bases; unmatched bases: 10. Germline V gene lookup returns CDR1 SGHRS and CDR2 YFSETQ. The CDR3 has 18 amino acids. CDR3 sequence (DNA): TGCGCCAGCAGCTTGGGGCTAGCGGGAAGAGTAGGCTACAATGAGCAGTTCTTC. Its translation is CASSLGLAGRVGYNEQFF. Together with reference TRBV5-1 and TRBJ2-1, the CDR3 gives the full variable domain: KAGVTQTPRYLIKTRGQQVTLSCSPISGHRSVSWYQQTPGQGLQFLFEYFSETQRNKGNFPGRFSGRQFSNSRSEMNVSTLELGDSALYLCASSLGLAGRVGYNEQFFGPGTRLTVL.

This clone has just a few counts. The V call is TRBV5-3, the J call TRBJ2-5; 12 bases are a match to TRBD2. TRBV5-3 is an ORF, and what it does is uncertain. Unmatched junction bases numbered 11, after V lost 0 bases and J lost 5 bases. CDR3 length: 18 residues. The CDR3 loop reads CARSLEIRLAGAPETQYF. The CDR3 coding sequence is TGTGCCAGAAGCTTGGAAATCAGACTAGCGGGAGCTCCGGAGACCCAGTACTTC.

J is TRBJ1-5 and V is TRBV28; 7 bases are a match to TRBD1. The germline CDR1 and CDR2 sequences are MDHEN and SYDVKM. J gave up 2 bases and V 2 bases, and 6 bases lay outside the gene matches. There are 16 residues in the CDR3. In DNA form, the CDR3 reads TGTGCCAGCAGTTTAGGTACAGGGGTGCGCAATCAGCCCCAGCATTTT. Its translation: CASSLGTGVRNQPQHF.

This clone was detected a few times. DNA of the CDR3: TGTGCCAGTCTTGGACCGACAGTGAACACTGAAGCTTTCTTT. It translates to CASLGPTVNTEAFF. The V call is TRBV19, the J call TRBJ1-1; D might be TRBD1 (5 bases). The CDR3 sequence is 14 residues long. The ends were cut back, 8 bases at V and 0 bases at J, with 13 bases in the middle. Germline CDR1 reads LNHDA; CDR2 reads SQIVND (reference sequence).

The chain uses TRBV28 and TRBJ1-3, with D possibly TRBD1 on 6 matching bases. V was cut by 2 bases and J by 0 bases, with 11 bases left in between. CDR3 length: 16 amino acids. Germline loops: CDR1 MDHEN, CDR2 SYDVKM. The CDR3 region is CASSLKQGISGNTIYF. CDR3 DNA sequence: TGTGCCAGCAGTTTAAAACAGGGTATCTCTGGAAACACCATATATTTT.

The rearrangement joins TRBV5-1 to TRBJ1-5; 8 nucleotides align to TRBD1. Germline CDR1 and CDR2: SGHRS and YFSETQ. V lost 4 bases to trimming and J lost 3 bases; unmatched junction nucleotides: 6. The CDR3 contains 15 residues. DNA for the CDR3: TGCGCCAGCAGCCCCGGGACAGGCAACAATCAGCCCCAGCATTTT. Translated: CASSPGTGNNQPQHF.

V and J are TRBV6-5 and TRBJ2-3, with 10 bases aligning to TRBD2. Germline assignment: CDR1 MNHEY and CDR2 SVGAGI. The V and J ends lost 4 bases and 4 bases, in that order; junction bases with no gene match: 2. CDR3 length: 14 residues. Here the CDR3 DNA reads TGTGCCAGCAGTTCCGGGACTAGCGCAGATACGCAGTATTTT. Protein: CASSSGTSADTQYF.

The table lists this clone with a few counts. The chain couples TRBV5-4 to TRBJ2-7; 7 bases align to TRBD1. The germline V gene encodes CDR1 SGHNT and CDR2 YYREEE (reference sequence). The CDR3 runs to 15 residues. The trim removed 4 bases at V and 3 bases at J, leaving 10 bases unmatched. The DNA for the CDR3 is TGTGCCAGCAGCATCGCAGGGGGTAGAGTCTACGAGCAGTACTTC. Translation: CASSIAGGRVYEQYF.

This clone was detected only a few times. The chain links TRBV5-6 to TRBJ2-3, with 9 bases that match TRBD2. The CDR3 has 13 residues. J was trimmed by 3 bases and V by 10 bases; bases with no gene match: 6. The germline V gene encodes CDR1 SGHDT and CDR2 YYEEEE. This chain's CDR3 is CAFGLAGTDTQYF. The CDR3 DNA is TGTGCCTTCGGTCTAGCGGGGACAGATACGCAGTATTTT.

The rearrangement uses TRBV7-2 and TRBJ2-6; 10 nucleotides line up with TRBD1. This CDR3 has 17 amino acids. Unmatched junction bases numbered 6, after V lost 5 bases and J lost 2 bases. From germline, CDR1 is SGHTA and CDR2 FQGNSA. CDR3 nucleotide sequence: TGTGCCAGCAGCGTTCCGACAGGGGGCGCTGGGGCCAACGTCCTGACTTTC. Translated: CASSVPTGGAGANVLTF.

J is TRBJ2-7 and V is TRBV7-2; 9 bases fit TRBD2. V trimming: 5 bases; J trimming: 4 bases; junction bases outside the gene matches: 9. The CDR3 extends over 15 amino acids. Germline lookup yields CDR1 SGHTA and CDR2 FQGNSA. CDR3 sequence (DNA): TGTGCCAGCAGCCAGGTCCTAGCGGGAAGGTACGAGCAGTACTTC. This sequence encodes CASSQVLAGRYEQYF. Drawing the rest from reference TRBV7-2 and TRBJ2-7, the complete variable domain is GAGVSQSPSNKVTEKGKDVELRCDPISGHTALYWYRQSLGQGLEFLIYFQGNSAPDKSGLPSDRFSAERTGGSVSTLTIQRTQQEDSAVYLCASSQVLAGRYEQYFGPGTRLTVT.

The V call is TRBV21-1, the J call TRBJ2-3; the table calls TRBD1, which could not be checked here. TRBV21-1 is assigned pseudogene status. CDR3 length equals 13 residues. The CDR3 loop is CASTIPPQDTQYF. CDR3 nucleotide sequence: TGTGCCAGCACCATTCCCCCCCAGGATACGCAGTATTTT.

This clone was picked up a small number of times. This chain links TRBV18 with TRBJ1-4; D is perhaps TRBD1 (5 bases). The length of the CDR3 is 17 residues. Per germline, CDR1 KGHSH and CDR2 LQKENI. V was clipped by 9 bases and J by 0 bases, with 20 bases between them. The CDR3 coding sequence is TGTGCCAGTTCGGGAGGGGCACCCTATTCAACTAATGAAAAACTGTTTTTT. Protein: CASSGGAPYSTNEKLFF.

The chain couples TRBV5-1 to TRBJ2-2; 10 bases agree with TRBD2. Trimming at V came to 4 bases and at J to 4 bases, leaving 4 bases not matched to a gene. The CDR3 covers 15 residues. Germline values: CDR1 SGHRS, CDR2 YFSETQ. The CDR3: CASSPRLAGTGELFF. CDR3 nucleotide sequence: TGCGCCAGCAGCCCCAGACTAGCGGGCACCGGGGAGCTGTTTTTT.

The chain uses TRBV11-3 and TRBJ2-3; 10 nucleotides align to TRBD2. This CDR3 has 17 residues. V dropped 5 bases and J dropped 3; count of bases not matched to a gene: 11. Germline CDR1 is SGHNT and CDR2 is YENEEA. CDR3 DNA sequence: TGTGCCAGCAGCAACCCGACACTAGCGGGGATAACAGATACGCAGTATTTT. Translated, it gives CASSNPTLAGITDTQYF.